This T cell receptor beta chain emerged from a study of T cell changes during pregnancy in multiple sclerosis. The repertoire was sequenced with immunoSEQ multiplex PCR; TCRdb's copy has only in-frame clones and lacks some. The sample lists about 36,000 clones; about 92% were seen once. Trimming cost V 2 bases and J 6 bases, with 13 bases left between them. This CDR3 has 15 amino acids. The V gene's germline CDR1 is MNHEY and CDR2 SVGAGI. This TCR derives from a female donor in good health, enrolled as a control in a pregnancy study. The sequenced sample was CD4+ T cells from peripheral blood mononuclear cells, obtained in the third trimester of pregnancy. V is TRBV6-5 and J is TRBJ1-4, with TRBD1 as a possible D gene (5 bases). The CDR3 DNA reads TGTGCCAGCAGTTACCGGCAGGGAAGGGATGAAAAACTGTTTTTT. Protein: CASSYRQGRDEKLFF.